This section outlines one T cell receptor (beta chain) sequence together with its context. This entry is derived from a study of blood T cell repertoires in COVID-19. The wider study: Specimens from acute and convalescent COVID-19 originated in the United States, Italy and Spain. Sample material is recorded as cDNA or gDNA derived from T cells, B-cell-depleted T cells, or PBMCs.

The CDR3 contains 12 residues. The ends lost 4 bases at V and 16 bases at J; junction bases unmatched: 10. The germline CDR1 and CDR2 sequences are SGHNT and YENEEA. In the original processing: Amplification with reference gene primers provided the estimates of nucleated cell counts. Method: immunoSEQ multiplex PCR; TCRdb's copy keeps in-frame clones and lacks some. V, J and clone size are taken as reported in that table, and D and trimming were inferred from the DNA itself. The sample holds over 85,000 clones; about 87% are singletons and the top ten take 15%. The chain is built from TRBV11-3 and TRBJ2-1, with 7 nucleotides matching TRBD1. The sample taken for sequencing was peripheral blood. This receptor was obtained from a human donor in a cohort sampled during active COVID-19. The CDR3 DNA reads as TGTGCCAGCAGCTCGTTACAGGGGCCACTTTTCTTC. Translation gives CASSSLQGPLFF.